There are many counts of the clone carrying this TCR beta chain. The library protocol tagged individual cDNA molecules with unique molecular identifiers. MiXCR was run by TCRdb on the 5' RACE reads, yielding one entry per CDR3 protein. The top ten hold roughly 3.1% of the sample, which has some 73,000 distinct CDR3 sequences, roughly 12% seen once. The data were obtained in a study of early T cells in non-severe SARS-CoV-2 infection. Study-level background: RNA in bulk from unsorted whole blood was sequenced, and chains were unpaired.

The length of the CDR3 is 14 residues. V lost 7 bases and J 8 bases, leaving 19 bases between the germline ends. CDR1 and CDR2 (germline): MDHEN, SYDVKM. The receptor's source is an adult who was a healthcare worker with PCR-confirmed SARS-CoV-2 infection or an uninfected control (not recorded which). The sample taken for sequencing was whole blood. The J gene is TRBJ2-3, the V gene TRBV28, with TRBD2 as a possible D gene (5 bases). The CDR3 loop is CASNQYGRGATQYF. The CDR3 DNA reads as TGTGCCAGCAACCAATACGGCCGGGGTGCTACGCAGTATTTT.